The 12 T cell receptor beta chains listed next were all sequenced from one sample in a study of response to subunit inactivated influenza vaccine. Via MiXCR, TCRdb re-called the RT-PCR reads, giving one row per CDR3 protein. The sample has around 760,000 distinct CDR3 sequences; approximately 14% are singletons. The sample was PBMCs from blood, taken less than 15 days before vaccination. The receptors stem from a man aged 50-60 years who received an inactivated influenza vaccine.

The rearrangement joins TRBV12-3 or TRBV12-4 to TRBJ2-1; TRBD2 matches 9 bases. The CDR3 has 15 amino acids. J was trimmed by 7 bases and V by 3 bases; bases with no gene match: 7. CDR3 residues: CASSFSGTSNNEQFF. CDR3 in DNA: TGTGCCAGCAGTTTCTCCGGGACTAGCAATAATGAGCAGTTCTTC.

This clonotype was observed a single time. J is TRBJ2-7 and V is TRBV4-1; 9 bases are shared with TRBD2. The CDR3 contains 18 residues. Germline CDR1 MGHRA, CDR2 YSYEKL. The V gene end was trimmed by 8 bases and the J gene end by 0 bases; junction bases not matched to a gene: 17. The CDR3 loop reads CASSSFDGASGVSYEQYF. DNA of the CDR3: TGCGCCAGCTCCTCTTTTGACGGCGCTAGCGGGGTCTCCTACGAGCAGTACTTC.

The chain couples TRBV7-2 to TRBJ1-6, with D uncertain. V shed 8 bases and J shed 1 base, with 3 bases lying between them. This CDR3 is built from 12 residues. CDR1 is SGHTA, CDR2 FQGNSA, per germline. The CDR3 is CASGSYNSPLHF. The CDR3 nucleotides read TGTGCCAGCGGGTCCTATAATTCACCCCTCCACTTT.

A few counts support this clonotype. This chain uses TRBV29-1 with TRBJ2-7, with D possibly TRBD1 on 5 matching bases. Germline V gives CDR1 SQVTM, CDR2 ANQGSEA. The CDR3 consists of 10 residues. Trimming removed 6 bases from V and 11 bases from J, with 14 bases in between. The CDR3 here is CSVADRGEYF. The CDR3 nucleotides are TGCAGCGTCGCTGACAGAGGAGAGTACTTC.

In this sample, this clonotype turned up a few times. This chain uses TRBV6-2 or TRBV6-3 with TRBJ2-7; 7 positions match TRBD2. CDR1 and CDR2 (germline): MNHEY, SVGEGT. The CDR3 spans 14 residues. Trimming cost V 2 bases and J 4 bases; bases outside gene matches: 5. The CDR3 reads CASSYTIAGYEQYF. DNA for the CDR3: TGTGCCAGCAGTTACACAATAGCGGGTTACGAGCAGTACTTC.

The chain carries TRBV5-1 and TRBJ1-2, with D maybe TRBD1 (5 bases). The V gene's germline CDR1 is SGHRS and CDR2 YFSETQ. The V end was cut by 4 bases, the J end by 6 bases, with 13 bases between. This CDR3 comprises 13 residues. CDR3 sequence: CASSVTASDGYTF. The CDR3 DNA is TGCGCCAGCAGCGTGACAGCGTCAGATGGCTACACCTTC.

Here the CDR3 DNA reads TGTGCCAGCAGCCCACACAGCGGGGTTGGCTCCTACAATGAGCAGTTCTTC. Translated: CASSPHSGVGSYNEQFF. The chain combines TRBV9 with TRBJ2-1; 7 bases fit TRBD2. Per the germline V gene, CDR1 is SGDLS and CDR2 is YYNGEE. The J segment lost 0 bases and the V segment lost 4 bases, leaving 10 bases of the junction unmatched. The CDR3 loop spans 17 amino acids.

The V gene is TRBV7-9, the J gene TRBJ2-5, with D maybe TRBD1 (5 bases). Germline lookup yields CDR1 SEHNR and CDR2 FQNEAQ (reference sequence). The ends were cut back, 4 bases at V and 0 bases at J, with 12 bases in the middle. The CDR3 loop spans 15 amino acids. CDR3 nucleotides: TGTGCCAGCAGCTCCGGTTCAGGGAACCAAGAGACCCAGTACTTC. Protein sequence: CASSSGSGNQETQYF.

The V and J genes are TRBV7-9 and TRBJ2-3; TRBD1 might be the D (6 bases). Trimming left V 4 bases short and J 1 base short, with 18 bases between. The germline CDR1 and CDR2 sequences are SEHNR and FQNEAQ (reference sequence). The CDR3 has 17 residues. CDR3: CASSSPAGQSRTDTQYF. CDR3 nucleotides: TGTGCCAGCAGCTCCCCCGCTGGACAGTCTCGCACAGATACGCAGTATTTT.

This clonotype has just a few counts. V is TRBV30 and J is TRBJ2-7, with D possibly TRBD1 on 5 matching bases. V gave up 2 bases and J gave up 3 bases, with 11 bases separating them. The CDR3 extends over 13 amino acids. CDR1 GTSNPN and CDR2 SVGIG come from the germline V gene (reference sequence). The CDR3 sequence is CAWSRGHYYEQYF. The CDR3 DNA sequence: TGTGCCTGGAGTCGTGGACATTACTACGAGCAGTACTTC.

The rearrangement joins TRBV10-3 to TRBJ2-5; 11 bases align to TRBD1. Trimming at V came to 6 bases and at J to 5 bases, leaving 11 bases not matched to a gene. This CDR3 region has 16 residues. Germline V gene sequence: CDR1 ENHRY, CDR2 SYGVKD. The CDR3 DNA is TGTGCCATCAGCAATACCCCCGGGACAGGGGGGGAGACCCAGTACTTC. This gives the protein CAISNTPGTGGETQYF.

This clonotype turned up a few times. The V gene is TRBV5-1, the J gene TRBJ2-5; perhaps TRBD1 as D (5 bases). Germline CDR1 and CDR2: SGHRS and YFSETQ. This CDR3 is built from 15 residues. Trimming removed 6 bases at V and 1 base at J, with 16 bases between. The chain's CDR3 is CASTPAGIVQETQYF. The CDR3 region has the DNA TGCGCCAGCACGCCGGCAGGGATTGTCCAAGAGACCCAGTACTTC. Looking up the rest from reference TRBV5-1 and TRBJ2-5 gives the full variable domain: KAGVTQTPRYLIKTRGQQVTLSCSPISGHRSVSWYQQTPGQGLQFLFEYFSETQRNKGNFPGRFSGRQFSNSRSEMNVSTLELGDSALYLCASTPAGIVQETQYFGPGTRLLVL.